This T cell receptor (beta chain) was captured in a study of blood T cell repertoires in COVID-19. Study details: Sites in the United States, Italy and Spain provided acute and convalescent COVID-19 samples.

This CDR3 spans 14 amino acids. The V end lost 10 bases, the J end lost 0 bases, and 12 bases lay between the germline ends. CDR1 ENHRY and CDR2 SYGVKD come from the germline V gene. This clone has more than one count but fewer than ten. Measured with immunoSEQ multiplex PCR; TCRdb has only the in-frame clones, and not every one. The profile shows 270,000 or so clones, approximately 88% of them singletons. Sequences were obtained from peripheral blood. This TCR was sampled from a human donor with COVID-19, enrolled during active disease. The donor label of this sample is uncertain. This chain connects TRBV10-3 to TRBJ1-4, with D uncertain. DNA of the CDR3: TGTGCCAGCGCCGGCGGTGCAACTAATGAAAAACTGTTTTTT. Translated: CASAGGATNEKLFF.